This T cell receptor (beta chain) was captured by sequencing in a study of cytomegalovirus exposure and HLA in healthy donors. Study-level findings and limits: Excluded: some indistinguishable V segments such as TRBV6-2 and TRBV6-3. CMV serostatus was the sole immune exposure data available. Presence/absence analyses assumed roughly uniform sequencing depth across donors.

In the case of this clone: Its matching antigen is unknown.

CDR3 length equals 15 residues. The J segment lost 1 base and the V segment lost 2 bases, leaving 1 base of the junction unmatched. Germline loops: CDR1 MNHEY, CDR2 SVGAGI. The PCR ran on 60 Vbeta and 13 Jbeta primers. Generated by immunoSEQ multiplex PCR, the TCRdb table keeps only in-frame clones and is missing some. In the table there are under 130,000 clones, roughly three quarters of which are singletons. Sample: PBMCs. The receptor was isolated from a man aged 25 to 40 in good health and CMV-seronegative. The chain couples TRBV6-5 to TRBJ2-2, with TRBD1 identical over 7 bases. CDR3 region: CASSYRDRNTGELFF. The CDR3 DNA sequence: TGTGCCAGCAGTTACCGGGACAGGAACACCGGGGAGCTGTTTTTT.